These 9 T cell receptor beta chains share one sample of origin, sequenced in a study of T cells after yellow fever vaccination. Via MiXCR, TCRdb re-called the 5' RACE reads, giving one row per CDR3 protein. In the table there are hundreds of thousands of distinct CDR3 sequences, 20% to 25% of which are singletons. The sample here was PBMCs, taken 21 days after the first yellow fever vaccination. Receptors were obtained from a man younger than 35 who received the YFV17D yellow fever vaccine.

The chain uses TRBV6-1 and TRBJ2-3, with D hard to call. The CDR3 spans 16 residues. CDR1 is MNHNS and CDR2 is SASEGT in the germline V gene. V was trimmed by 2 bases and J by 2 bases, leaving 14 bases between them. CDR3 residues: CASSEIGLVLTDTQYF. Written as DNA, the CDR3 is TGTGCCAGCAGTGAAATCGGGTTGGTACTCACAGATACGCAGTATTTT.

This clonotype was seen at least ten times. The chain uses TRBV4-1 and TRBJ1-4, with TRBD1 matching 8 bases. The CDR3 extends over 16 amino acids. Trimming cost V 2 bases and J 8 bases; bases outside gene matches: 10. The germline V gene encodes CDR1 MGHRA and CDR2 YSYEKL. CDR3 coding DNA: TGCGCCAGCAGCCAACGCCGCGGACAGGGTGAAGAAAAACTGTTTTTT. It encodes CASSQRRGQGEEKLFF.

Ten or more counts support this clonotype. CDR3 region: CASSLGGDYTDTQYF. The CDR3 region has the DNA TGTGCCAGCAGCTTAGGGGGGGACTATACAGATACGCAGTATTTT. The chain combines TRBV11-2 with TRBJ2-3; 7 nucleotides line up with TRBD2. CDR3 length: 15 amino acids. V dropped 1 base and J dropped 3; count of bases not matched to a gene: 4. CDR1 and CDR2 from the germline V gene are SGHAT and FQNNGV.

The chain's CDR3 is CASSPTSVKETQYF. CDR3 bases: TGTGCCAGCTCACCGACTAGCGTAAAAGAGACCCAGTACTTC. The rearrangement links TRBV18 to TRBJ2-5; 8 nucleotides agree with TRBD2. After removal of 3 bases from V and 3 bases from J, the junction contained 3 bases not matched to a gene. Germline loops: CDR1 KGHSH, CDR2 LQKENI. This CDR3 is 14 amino acids long.

This clonotype came up a few times. J is TRBJ1-1 and V is TRBV20-1; maybe TRBD1 (5 bases). V was clipped by 5 bases and J by 0 bases, with 19 bases between them. This CDR3 comprises 16 residues. CDR1 and CDR2 from the germline V gene are DFQATT and SNEGSKA (reference sequence). In DNA form, the CDR3 reads TGCAGTGCTCAAAAGGCGGGGCGCGGGTTGAACACTGAAGCTTTCTTT. Translating it yields CSAQKAGRGLNTEAFF.

The rearrangement links TRBV5-1 to TRBJ2-3; unclear D gene. The CDR3 contains 15 residues. V lost 0 bases and J lost 5, with 13 bases in between. Germline loops: CDR1 SGHRS, CDR2 YFSETQ. The CDR3, as DNA: TGCGCCAGCAGCTTGGTGCTGGGGTTAGGAGATACGCAGTATTTT. Protein product: CASSLVLGLGDTQYF. Filled out from reference TRBV5-1 and TRBJ2-3, the complete variable domain reads KAGVTQTPRYLIKTRGQQVTLSCSPISGHRSVSWYQQTPGQGLQFLFEYFSETQRNKGNFPGRFSGRQFSNSRSEMNVSTLELGDSALYLCASSLVLGLGDTQYFGPGTRLTVL.

This clonotype was counted only a few times. V usage is TRBV6-5 and J usage is TRBJ2-1; 9 bases are shared with TRBD2. The CDR3 extends over 18 amino acids. The junction had 14 bases not matched to a gene; V was cut back by 4 bases and J by 4 bases. Germline CDR1 and CDR2: MNHEY and SVGAGI. The CDR3 region is CASSSSSLLAGVYNEQFF. CDR3 coding DNA: TGTGCCAGCAGTTCCTCCTCTCTCTTAGCGGGGGTTTACAATGAGCAGTTCTTC.

This clonotype was detected only once. The rearrangement links TRBV9 to TRBJ1-2, with a possible D match to TRBD1 (5 bases). V gave up 2 bases and J gave up 6 bases, with 11 bases separating them. CDR3 length equals 13 residues. The V gene's germline CDR1 is SGDLS and CDR2 YYNGEE. CDR3 bases: TGTGCCAGCAGCGTGGGGGGACTTAATGGCTACACCTTC. Amino acids: CASSVGGLNGYTF.

This clonotype was seen ten or more times. The chain combines TRBV5-1 with TRBJ2-1, with a tentative D call TRBD2 (6 bases). In germline, CDR1 is SGHRS, CDR2 YFSETQ. The CDR3 is made up of 14 amino acids. V shed 0 bases and J shed 11 bases, with 15 bases lying between them. For the CDR3, the DNA is TGCGCCAGCAGCTTGGCAGGAGGGGCCCCACAGCAGTTCTTC. It translates to CASSLAGGAPQQFF.